This T cell receptor beta chain was sequenced during a study of blood T cell repertoires in COVID-19. This clone was detected a few times. Authors' processing steps: The assay estimated nucleated cells by amplifying reference gene primers. The protocol was immunoSEQ multiplex PCR, while the TCRdb copy is restricted to in-frame clones and leaves out a portion. Clonal size and the V and J genes are those of that table, whereas D and trimming came from the DNA. In the table there are over 200,000 clones, almost 90% of which are singletons. Participants were aged 18 to 89 years from some 24 US areas. This CDR3 spans 11 amino acids. CDR1 GTSNPN and CDR2 SVGIG come from the germline V gene (reference sequence). Trimming took off 1 base at V and 8 bases at J, with 5 bases between the two ends.

This receptor was obtained from a man younger than 40 who had been exposed to COVID-19. V usage is TRBV30 and J usage is TRBJ1-4; the D gene is possibly TRBD1 (5 bases). Specimen: PBMCs or T cells enriched from blood (not recorded which). The CDR3 is CAWSDREKLFF. CDR3 in DNA: TGTGCCTGGAGTGACAGGGAAAAACTGTTTTTT.